What follows describes a single T cell receptor beta chain. V was shortened by 0 bases and J by 4 bases, with 10 bases between the two germline ends. The CDR3 loop spans 15 amino acids. CDR1 DFQATT and CDR2 SNEGSKA come from the germline V gene (reference sequence). This sample is drawn from a study of CD8 T cells in ankylosing spondylitis. Via MiXCR, TCRdb re-called the 5' RACE reads, giving one row per CDR3 protein. The table shows about 170,000 distinct CDR3 sequences, with approximately 16% occurring only once. The specimen was blood, either unsorted or a sorted T cell fraction (not recorded which). The chain couples TRBV20-1 to TRBJ2-6; the D gene could be TRBD1 or TRBD2 (5 bases each). The receptor comes from a male donor with ankylosing spondylitis or in good health (not recorded which). CDR3: CSARDSGTGANVLTF. The CDR3 DNA reads TGCAGTGCTAGAGATTCGGGGACCGGGGCCAACGTCCTGACTTTC.